This T cell receptor (beta chain) was identified in a study of T cell responses to AZD1222 COVID-19 vaccine. Study results and caveats: Dominant at 160-218 and 743-854, vaccine-associated CD4 TCRs also spanned spike.

Comments on this clone: Its cognate antigen is unknown.

Clones were read by immunoSEQ multiplex PCR, and TCRdb kept only the in-frame ones, dropping some. The sample shows about 56,000 clones, over 75% of them seen only once. V lost 4 bases and J 4 bases, leaving 17 bases between the germline ends. Germline V lookup: CDR1 LNHDA, CDR2 SQIVND (reference sequence). The CDR3 consists of 15 residues. This clonotype was sampled from an adult in good health. Sequenced here: peripheral blood, sampled on day 0 of AZD1222 vaccination. V is TRBV19 and J is TRBJ2-7; D possibly uses TRBD1 or TRBD2 (6 bases each). Here the CDR3 DNA reads TGTGCCAGTAGTAGAAGGGGGGACGGGTTATACGAGCAGTACTTC. Its protein is CASSRRGDGLYEQYF.